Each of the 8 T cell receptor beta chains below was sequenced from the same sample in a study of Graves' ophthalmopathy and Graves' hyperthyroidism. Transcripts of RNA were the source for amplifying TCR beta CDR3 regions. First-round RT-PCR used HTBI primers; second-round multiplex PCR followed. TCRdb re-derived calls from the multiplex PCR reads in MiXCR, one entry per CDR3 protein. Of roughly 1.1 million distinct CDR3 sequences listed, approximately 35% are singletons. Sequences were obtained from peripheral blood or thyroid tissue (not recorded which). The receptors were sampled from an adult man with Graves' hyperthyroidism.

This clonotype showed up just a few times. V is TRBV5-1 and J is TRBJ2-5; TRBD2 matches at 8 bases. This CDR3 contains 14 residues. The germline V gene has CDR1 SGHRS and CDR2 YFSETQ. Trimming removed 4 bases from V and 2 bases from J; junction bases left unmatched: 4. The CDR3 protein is CASSRRLAQETQYF. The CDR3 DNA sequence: TGCGCCAGCAGCCGTAGACTAGCGCAAGAGACCCAGTACTTC.

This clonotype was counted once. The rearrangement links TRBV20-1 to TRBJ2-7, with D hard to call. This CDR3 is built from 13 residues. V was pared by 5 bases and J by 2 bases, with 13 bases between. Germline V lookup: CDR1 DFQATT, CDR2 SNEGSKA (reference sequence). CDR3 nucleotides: TGCAGTGCTCCTCGCTCGGGCGCCTACGAGCAGTACTTC. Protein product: CSAPRSGAYEQYF.

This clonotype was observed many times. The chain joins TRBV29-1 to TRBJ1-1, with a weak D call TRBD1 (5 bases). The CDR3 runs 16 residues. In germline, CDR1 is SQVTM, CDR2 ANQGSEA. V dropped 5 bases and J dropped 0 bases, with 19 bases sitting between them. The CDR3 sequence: CSVHRGQPRVNTEAFF. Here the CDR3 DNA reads TGCAGCGTTCATCGGGGCCAGCCGAGGGTGAACACTGAAGCTTTCTTT.

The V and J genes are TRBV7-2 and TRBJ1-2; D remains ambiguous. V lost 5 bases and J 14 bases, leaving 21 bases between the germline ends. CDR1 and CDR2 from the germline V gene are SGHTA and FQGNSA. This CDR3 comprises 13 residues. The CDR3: CASSQSGRREVTF. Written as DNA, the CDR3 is TGTGCCAGCAGCCAATCGGGCAGGCGAGAGGTTACCTTC.

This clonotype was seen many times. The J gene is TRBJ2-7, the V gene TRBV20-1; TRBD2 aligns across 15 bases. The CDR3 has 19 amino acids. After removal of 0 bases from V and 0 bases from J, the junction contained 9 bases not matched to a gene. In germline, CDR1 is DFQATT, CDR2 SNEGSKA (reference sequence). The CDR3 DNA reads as TGCAGTGCTAGAGATCCCGGGACTAGCGGGAGGAGCCTCTCCTACGAGCAGTACTTC. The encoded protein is CSARDPGTSGRSLSYEQYF.

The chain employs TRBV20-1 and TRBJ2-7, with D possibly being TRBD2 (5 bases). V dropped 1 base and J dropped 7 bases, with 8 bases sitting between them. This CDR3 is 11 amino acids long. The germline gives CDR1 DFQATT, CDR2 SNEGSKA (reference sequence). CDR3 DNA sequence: TGCAGTGCTAGAGGAAGGGAGGAGCAGTACTTC. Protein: CSARGREEQYF.

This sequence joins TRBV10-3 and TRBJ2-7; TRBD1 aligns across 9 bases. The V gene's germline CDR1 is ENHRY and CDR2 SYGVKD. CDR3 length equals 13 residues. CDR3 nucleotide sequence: TGTGCTATCTGGGACAGGGCCTCCTACGAGCAGTACTTC. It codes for CAIWDRASYEQYF.

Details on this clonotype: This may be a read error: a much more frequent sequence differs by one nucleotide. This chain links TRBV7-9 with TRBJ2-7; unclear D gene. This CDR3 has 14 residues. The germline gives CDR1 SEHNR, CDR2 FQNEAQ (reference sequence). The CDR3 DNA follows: TGTGCCGGCAGCTTAGGATTCGGGCCCCACGAGCAGTACTTC. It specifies CAGSLGFGPHEQYF.